This is a list of T cell receptor beta chains from one sample in a study of CD4 T cells in relation to SARS-CoV-2 and coronaviruses. Sequencing was performed with immunoSEQ multiplex PCR; in TCRdb, only in-frame clones are kept and a portion is missing. Of almost 30,000 clones in the sample, over 75% were seen once. The antigens of these receptors remain unknown. Source material: CD4+ T cells from PBMCs, cultured in vitro. The receptors were sampled from a human donor in good health. Each CDR3 is given with its conserved first and last residue. A D gene is named only where the DNA matches it firmly. Not all rows give a size; the values are once, few, many and, for expanded clones, a class.

clone size	V gene	J gene	D gene	CDR3 DNA	CDR3 protein
NA	TRBV19	TRBJ2-5	TRBD2	TGTGCCAGTAGTACCGGGACTAGCGGGATGGAGACCCAGTACTTC	CASSTGTSGMETQYF
NA	TRBV5-1	TRBJ2-3	NA	TGCGCCAGCTCCCGCACGGGGGGCCCCACAGATACGCAGTATTTT	CASSRTGGPTDTQYF
NA	TRBV10-3	TRBJ2-3	TRBD1	TGTGCCATCAGTCGACCGCAGGGGGCGGATACGCAGTATTTT	CAISRPQGADTQYF
NA	TRBV28	TRBJ1-2	NA	TGTGCCAGCAGATACGGGAGTGGGTTGAACTATGGCTACACCTTC	CASRYGSGLNYGYTF
NA	TRBV5-1	TRBJ1-4	NA	TGCGCCAGCAGCCTAAGTGGGCCAACTAATGAAAAACTGTTTTTT	CASSLSGPTNEKLFF
NA	TRBV12-3/TRBV12-4	TRBJ1-1	NA	TGTGCCAGCAGTTTAGCGGCCGGGGGTGAAGCTTTCTTT	CASSLAAGGEAFF
few	TRBV5-1	TRBJ2-7	TRBD1	TGCGCCAGCAGCGTTACCGGGACAGGGAGCTACGAGCAGTACTTC	CASSVTGTGSYEQYF
NA	TRBV18	TRBJ1-2	TRBD1	TGTGCCAGCTCACCTGGGACAGTCTATGGCTACACCTTC	CASSPGTVYGYTF
NA	TRBV4-1	TRBJ2-1	NA	TGCGCCAGCAGCTTTAGATCGGGAGTGGGTGAGCAGTTCTTC	CASSFRSGVGEQFF
NA	TRBV5-6	TRBJ2-1	TRBD2	TGTGCCAGCAGCCCGCAGCAGGCTAGCGGGGACAATGAGCAGTTCTTC	CASSPQQASGDNEQFF
NA	TRBV5-6	TRBJ2-1	TRBD2	TGTGCCAGCAGCTTGGAAGTGCTAGCGGGGAACTACAATGAGCAGTTCTTC	CASSLEVLAGNYNEQFF
NA	TRBV11-1	TRBJ2-3	NA	TGTGCCAGCAGCCCTCTTGTGGGCGTGTCAGATACGCAGTATTTT	CASSPLVGVSDTQYF
NA	TRBV9	TRBJ2-1	TRBD2	TGTGCCAGCAGCGTCACTAGCGCTCTGGGTGAGCAGTTCTTC	CASSVTSALGEQFF
NA	TRBV18	TRBJ2-5	NA	TGTGCCAGCTCACCTAAGGGGGAGCTGGAGACCCAGTACTTC	CASSPKGELETQYF
NA	TRBV5-6	TRBJ1-2	TRBD1	TGTGCCAGCAGCTTTCGACAGGGGTATGGCTACACCTTC	CASSFRQGYGYTF
NA	TRBV5-1	TRBJ2-7	TRBD1	TGCGCCAGCAGCTTATTGGACAGGAGGTCCTACGAGCAGTACTTC	CASSLLDRRSYEQYF
NA	TRBV7-8	TRBJ2-1	NA	TGTGCCAGCGCCCCCAGAGCGCAAAATGAGCAGTTCTTC	CASAPRAQNEQFF
NA	TRBV5-6	TRBJ2-7	TRBD1	TGTGCCAGCAGCTTCGTGGACAGGGACGAGCAGTACTTC	CASSFVDRDEQYF
NA	TRBV6-5	TRBJ2-3	NA	TGTGCCAGCAGTTACGGCAGGGAGAGCACAGATACGCAGTATTTT	CASSYGRESTDTQYF
few	TRBV5-6	TRBJ2-3	NA	TGTGCCAGCAGCTTGAACGTTTGGGGACACCTAAGCACAGATACGCAGTATTTT	CASSLNVWGHLSTDTQYF
NA	TRBV7-9	TRBJ2-7	NA	TGTGCCAGCAGCTTAGGGGACAACATCTACGAGCAGTACTTC	CASSLGDNIYEQYF
NA	TRBV11-2	TRBJ2-4	NA	TGTGCCAGCAGCTTAGCCAGGGAAGGCAACATTCAGTACTTC	CASSLAREGNIQYF
few	TRBV5-1	TRBJ1-6	NA	TGCGCCAGCAGCTCGGGACGGGAAAATTCACCCCTCCACTTT	CASSSGRENSPLHF
NA	TRBV10-3	TRBJ2-3	TRBD1	TGTGCCATCAGTGGAACAGGGGTGGGCACAGATACGCAGTATTTT	CAISGTGVGTDTQYF
NA	TRBV7-2	TRBJ2-2	TRBD2	TGTGCCAGCAGCTTCGGTCTAGCGGGTAACACCGGGGAGCTGTTTTTT	CASSFGLAGNTGELFF
once	TRBV7-7	TRBJ2-2	TRBD1	TGTGCTAGCGCTAGTGCACCGGGACAGGGGTCCACCGGGGAGCTGTTTTTT	CASASAPGQGSTGELFF
few	TRBV20-1	TRBJ2-7	TRBD2	TGCAGTGCTAGTTCGACTAGCGGGAGCTTGGGCGAGCAGTACTTC	CSASSTSGSLGEQYF
NA	TRBV12-3/TRBV12-4	TRBJ2-1	NA	TGTGCCAGCAGCTTTGGGTGGGGGAATGAGCAGTTCTTC	CASSFGWGNEQFF
few	TRBV6-2/TRBV6-3	TRBJ2-5	NA	TGTGCCAGCAGCCGACAAGAGACCCAGTACTTC	CASSRQETQYF
NA	TRBV11-1	TRBJ2-5	NA	TGTGCCAGCAGCTTAGGGGGCGGAAATGCTCTCGAGACCCAGTACTTC	CASSLGGGNALETQYF
NA	TRBV5-1	TRBJ2-3	NA	TGCGCCAGCAGCGGGGCACAGGGTAGCGCCCTCGGGACAGATACGCAGTATTTT	CASSGAQGSALGTDTQYF
NA	TRBV5-4	TRBJ2-2	NA	TGTGCCAGCAGCTTAGTGGGGTCAGGGACCGGGGAGCTGTTTTTT	CASSLVGSGTGELFF